This paragraph reports one T cell receptor (beta chain). Antigen specificity is unknown. Trimming shortened V by 3 bases and J by 4 bases, and 14 bases separated the two germline ends. Germline CDR1 reads SEHNR; CDR2 reads FQNEAQ (reference sequence). The CDR3 is 15 residues long. The data stem from a study of T-cell memory formation after mild COVID-19. Points from the study as a whole: The CD4+ clones that contracted clustered mainly within CM and EM, and the CD8+ clones concentrated in EMRA.

TCRdb processed the 5' RACE reads anew with MiXCR; each CDR3 protein has one entry. The profile shows fewer than 110,000 distinct CDR3 sequences, 14% of them singletons. J is TRBJ2-3 and V is TRBV7-9; tentative D call: TRBD2 (7 bases). The sequence derives from a man in his late teens or twenties who had mild COVID-19 (a few samples of this study predate the infection). Cell type and time point are not known. Sequenced material: PBMCs or a T cell subset sorted from them (not recorded which). The CDR3 here is CASSLGGQGADTQYF. In DNA form, the CDR3 reads TGTGCCAGCAGCTTGGGGGGGCAGGGCGCAGATACGCAGTATTTT.